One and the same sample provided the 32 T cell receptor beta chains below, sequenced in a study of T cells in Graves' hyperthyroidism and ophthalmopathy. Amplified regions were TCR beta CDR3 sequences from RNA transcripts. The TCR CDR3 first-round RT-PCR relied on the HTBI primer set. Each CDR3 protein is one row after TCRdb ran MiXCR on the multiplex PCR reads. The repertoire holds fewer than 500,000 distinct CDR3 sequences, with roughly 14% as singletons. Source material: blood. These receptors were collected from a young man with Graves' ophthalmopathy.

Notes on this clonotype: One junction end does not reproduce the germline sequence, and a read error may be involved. CDR3 protein: CASSVAPGGQGTQYF. CDR3 coding DNA: TGTGCCAGCAGCGTAGCGCCGGGAGGACAAGGGACCCAGTACTTC. The V gene is TRBV7-2, the J gene TRBJ2-5, with TRBD2 identical over 7 bases. The CDR3 runs 15 residues. Per germline, CDR1 SGHTA and CDR2 FQGNSA.

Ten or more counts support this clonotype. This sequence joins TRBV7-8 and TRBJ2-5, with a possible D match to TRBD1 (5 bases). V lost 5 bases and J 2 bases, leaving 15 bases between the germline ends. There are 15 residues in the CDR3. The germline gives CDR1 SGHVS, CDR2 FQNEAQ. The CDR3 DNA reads TGTGCCAGCAGCACCTCAGGGTATCCACAAGAGACCCAGTACTTC. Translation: CASSTSGYPQETQYF.

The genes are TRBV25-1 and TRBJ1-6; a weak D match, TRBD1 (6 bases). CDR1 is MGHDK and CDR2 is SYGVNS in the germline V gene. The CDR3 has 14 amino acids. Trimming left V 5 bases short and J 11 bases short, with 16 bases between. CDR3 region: CASSPPGESPPLHF. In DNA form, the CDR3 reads TGTGCCAGCAGTCCCCCAGGGGAAAGTCCACCCCTCCACTTT.

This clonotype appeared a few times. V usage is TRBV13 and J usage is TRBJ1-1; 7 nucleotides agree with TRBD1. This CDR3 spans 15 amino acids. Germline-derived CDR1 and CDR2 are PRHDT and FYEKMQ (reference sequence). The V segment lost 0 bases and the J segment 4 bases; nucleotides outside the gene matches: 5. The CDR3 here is CASSLGEGAGTEAFF. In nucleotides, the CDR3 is TGTGCCAGCAGCTTAGGGGAGGGGGCGGGCACTGAAGCTTTCTTT.

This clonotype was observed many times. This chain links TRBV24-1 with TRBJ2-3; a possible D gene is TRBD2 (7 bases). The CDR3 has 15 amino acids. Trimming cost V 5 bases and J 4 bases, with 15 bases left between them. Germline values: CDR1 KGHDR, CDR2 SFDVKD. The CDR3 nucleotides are TGTGCCACCAGTGTGGGGGGGGCGGGGTCAGATACGCAGTATTTT. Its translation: CATSVGGAGSDTQYF.

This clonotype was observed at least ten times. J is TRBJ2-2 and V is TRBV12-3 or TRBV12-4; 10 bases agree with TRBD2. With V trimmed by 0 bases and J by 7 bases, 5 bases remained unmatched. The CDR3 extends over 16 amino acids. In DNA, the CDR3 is TGTGCCAGCAGTTTAGCGCTAGCGGGAGTTATCGGGGAGCTGTTTTTT. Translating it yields CASSLALAGVIGELFF.

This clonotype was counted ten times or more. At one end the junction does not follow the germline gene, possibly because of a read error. The CDR3 nucleotides read TGCGCCAGCAGCTTGTTCTCTAACTATGGCTACACCTTC. Protein product: CASSLFSNYGYTF. The chain carries TRBV7-9 and TRBJ1-2; D gene ambiguous. The CDR3 is 13 residues long. Germline CDR1 SEHNR, CDR2 FQNEAQ (reference sequence).

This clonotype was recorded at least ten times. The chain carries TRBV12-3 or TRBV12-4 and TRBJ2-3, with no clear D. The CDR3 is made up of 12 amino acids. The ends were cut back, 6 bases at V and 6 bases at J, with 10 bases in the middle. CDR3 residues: CASSPMLDTQYF. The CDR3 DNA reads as TGTGCCAGCAGCCCTATGTTGGATACGCAGTATTTT.

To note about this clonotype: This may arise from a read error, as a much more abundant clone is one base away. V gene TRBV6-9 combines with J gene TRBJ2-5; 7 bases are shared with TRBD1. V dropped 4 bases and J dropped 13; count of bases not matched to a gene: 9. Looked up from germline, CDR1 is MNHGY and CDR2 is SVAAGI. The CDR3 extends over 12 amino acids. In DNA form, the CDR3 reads TGTGCCAGCAGTTTCGGGACAGTCGCACTGTACTTC. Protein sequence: CASSFGTVALYF.

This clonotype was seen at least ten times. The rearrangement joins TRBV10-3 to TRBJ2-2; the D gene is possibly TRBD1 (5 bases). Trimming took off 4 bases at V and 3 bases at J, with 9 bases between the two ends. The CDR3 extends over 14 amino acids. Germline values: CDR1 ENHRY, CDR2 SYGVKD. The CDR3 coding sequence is TGTGCCATCAGTGCGGGCAGGGACACCGGGGAGCTGTTTTTT. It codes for CAISAGRDTGELFF.

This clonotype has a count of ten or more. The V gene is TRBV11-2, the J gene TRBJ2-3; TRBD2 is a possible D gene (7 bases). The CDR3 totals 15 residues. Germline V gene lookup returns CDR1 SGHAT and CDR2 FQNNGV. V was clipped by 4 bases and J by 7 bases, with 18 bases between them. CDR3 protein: CASSSTSWGGNTQYF. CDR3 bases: TGTGCCAGCAGCTCTACTAGCTGGGGGGGCAATACGCAGTATTTT.

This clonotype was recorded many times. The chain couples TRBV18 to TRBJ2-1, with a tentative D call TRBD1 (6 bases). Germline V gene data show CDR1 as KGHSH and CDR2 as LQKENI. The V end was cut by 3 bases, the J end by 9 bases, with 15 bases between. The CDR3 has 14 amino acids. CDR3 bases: TGTGCCAGCTCACCGGGACATCTGGAGGCTGAGCAGTTCTTC. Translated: CASSPGHLEAEQFF.

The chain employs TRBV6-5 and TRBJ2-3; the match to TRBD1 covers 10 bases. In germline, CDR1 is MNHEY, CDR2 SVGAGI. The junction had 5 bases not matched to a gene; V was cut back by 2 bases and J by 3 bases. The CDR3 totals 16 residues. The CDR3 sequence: CASSYRGQGRTDTQYF. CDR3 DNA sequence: TGTGCCAGCAGTTACCGGGGACAGGGGAGGACAGATACGCAGTATTTT.

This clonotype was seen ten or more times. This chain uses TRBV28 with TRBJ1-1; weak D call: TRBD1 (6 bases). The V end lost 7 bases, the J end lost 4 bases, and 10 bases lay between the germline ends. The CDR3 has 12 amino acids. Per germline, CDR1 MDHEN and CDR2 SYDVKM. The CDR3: CASTLRGTEAFF. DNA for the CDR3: TGTGCCAGCACCCTCAGGGGCACTGAAGCTTTCTTT.

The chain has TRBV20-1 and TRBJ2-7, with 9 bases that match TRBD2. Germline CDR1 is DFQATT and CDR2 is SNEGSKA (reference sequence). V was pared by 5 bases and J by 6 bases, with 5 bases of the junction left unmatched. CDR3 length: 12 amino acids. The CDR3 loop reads CSAGTSGSEQYF. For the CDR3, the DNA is TGCAGTGCTGGCACTAGCGGGTCCGAGCAGTACTTC.

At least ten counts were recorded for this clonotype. The CDR3 DNA reads as TGTGCCTGGAGCGTCCGGGACATAGCGACTAGGGAGCAGTACTTC. Translating gives CAWSVRDIATREQYF. The rearrangement links TRBV30 to TRBJ2-7, with D tentatively TRBD1 or TRBD2 (6 bases each). The length of the CDR3 is 15 residues. The V and J ends lost 3 bases and 7 bases respectively, with 22 bases between them. Germline CDR1 and CDR2: GTSNPN and SVGIG (reference sequence).

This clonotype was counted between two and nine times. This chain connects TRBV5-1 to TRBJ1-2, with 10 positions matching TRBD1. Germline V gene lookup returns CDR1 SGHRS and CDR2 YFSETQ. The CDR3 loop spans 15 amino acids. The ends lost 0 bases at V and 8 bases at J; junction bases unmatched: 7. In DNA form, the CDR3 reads TGCGCCAGCAGCTTGGAAGTTGGACAGGGGGGCGGCTACACCTTC. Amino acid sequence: CASSLEVGQGGGYTF.

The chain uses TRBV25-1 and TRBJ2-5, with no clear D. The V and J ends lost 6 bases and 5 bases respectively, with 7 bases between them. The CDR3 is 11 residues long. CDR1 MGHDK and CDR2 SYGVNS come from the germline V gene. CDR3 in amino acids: CASRKAETQYF. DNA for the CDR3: TGTGCCAGCAGGAAAGCGGAGACCCAGTACTTC. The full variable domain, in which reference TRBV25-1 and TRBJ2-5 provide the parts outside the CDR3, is EADIYQTPRYLVIGTGKKITLECSQTMGHDKMYWYQQDPGMELHLIHYSYGVNSTEKGDLSSESTVSRIRTEHFPLTLESARPSHTSQYLCASRKAETQYFGPGTRLLVL.

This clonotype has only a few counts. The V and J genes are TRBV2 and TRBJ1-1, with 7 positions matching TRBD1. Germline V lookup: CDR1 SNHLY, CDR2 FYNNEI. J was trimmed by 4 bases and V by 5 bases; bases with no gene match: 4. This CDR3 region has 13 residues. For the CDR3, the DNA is TGTGCCAGCAGTCTACAGGGGACCACTGAAGCTTTCTTT. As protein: CASSLQGTTEAFF. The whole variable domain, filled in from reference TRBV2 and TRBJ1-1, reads EPEVTQTPSHQVTQMGQEVILRCVPISNHLYFYWYRQILGQKVEFLVSFYNNEISEKSEIFDDQFSVERPDGSNFTLKIRSTKLEDSAMYFCASSLQGTTEAFFGQGTRLTVV.

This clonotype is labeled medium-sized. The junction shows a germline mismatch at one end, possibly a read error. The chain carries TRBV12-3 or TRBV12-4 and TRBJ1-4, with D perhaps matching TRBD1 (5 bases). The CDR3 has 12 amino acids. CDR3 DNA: TGTGCCAGCAGCTTAGACAGAGAAAAACTGTTTTTT. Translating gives CASSLDREKLFF.

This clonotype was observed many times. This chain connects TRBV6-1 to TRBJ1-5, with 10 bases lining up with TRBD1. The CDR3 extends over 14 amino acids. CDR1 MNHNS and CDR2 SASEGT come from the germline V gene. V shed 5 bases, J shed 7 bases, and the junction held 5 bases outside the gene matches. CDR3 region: CASSPTGGWQPQHF. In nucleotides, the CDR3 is TGTGCCAGCAGTCCGACAGGGGGCTGGCAGCCCCAGCATTTT.

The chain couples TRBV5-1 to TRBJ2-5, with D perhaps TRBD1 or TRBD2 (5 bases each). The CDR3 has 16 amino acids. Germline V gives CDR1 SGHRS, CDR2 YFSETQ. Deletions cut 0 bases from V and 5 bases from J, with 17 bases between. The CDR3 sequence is CASSLEGSGRQETQYF. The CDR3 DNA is TGCGCCAGCAGCTTGGAAGGGTCAGGGAGACAGGAGACCCAGTACTTC.

CDR3 sequence reads: CASSHGGRNYEQYF. The CDR3 DNA follows: TGCGCCAGCAGCCACGGGGGTAGAAACTACGAGCAGTACTTC. The chain combines TRBV5-1 with TRBJ2-7, with TRBD2 as a possible D gene (6 bases). Looked up from germline, CDR1 is SGHRS and CDR2 is YFSETQ. V was clipped by 4 bases and J by 3 bases, with 14 bases between them. There are 14 residues in the CDR3.

DNA for the CDR3: TGTGCCGCCACCGAGGAATCTGGGGACACTGAAGCTTTCTTT. Translated: CAATEESGDTEAFF. The chain uses TRBV13 and TRBJ1-1; no firm D call. This CDR3 comprises 14 residues. V dropped 11 bases and J dropped 3 bases, with 19 bases sitting between them. Germline CDR1 and CDR2: PRHDT and FYEKMQ (reference sequence).

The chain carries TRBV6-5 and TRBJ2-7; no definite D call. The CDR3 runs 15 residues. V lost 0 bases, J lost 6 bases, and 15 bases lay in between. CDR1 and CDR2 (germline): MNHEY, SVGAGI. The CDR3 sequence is CASSYSGSVGVEQYF. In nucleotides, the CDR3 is TGTGCCAGCAGTTACTCGGGGTCCGTTGGGGTCGAGCAGTACTTC.

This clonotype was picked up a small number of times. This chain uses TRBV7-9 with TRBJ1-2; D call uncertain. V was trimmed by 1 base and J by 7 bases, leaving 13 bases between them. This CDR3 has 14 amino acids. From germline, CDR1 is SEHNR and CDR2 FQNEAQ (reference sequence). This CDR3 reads CASSLENLSSGYTF. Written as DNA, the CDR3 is TGTGCCAGCAGCTTAGAAAACCTAAGCTCTGGCTACACCTTC.

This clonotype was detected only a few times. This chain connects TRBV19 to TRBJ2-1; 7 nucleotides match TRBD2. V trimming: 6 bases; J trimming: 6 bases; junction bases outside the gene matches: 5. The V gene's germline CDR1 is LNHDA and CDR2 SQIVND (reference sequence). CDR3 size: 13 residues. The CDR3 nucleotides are TGTGCCAGTAGCAGGTCTAGCGGCAATGAGCAGTTCTTC. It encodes CASSRSSGNEQFF.

In DNA, the CDR3 is TGCGCCAGCAGGGCGGGCGGGGGAGATACGCAGTATTTT. Amino acid sequence: CASRAGGGDTQYF. The genes are TRBV10-2 and TRBJ2-3, with 7 bases aligning to TRBD2. V trimming: 6 bases; J trimming: 5 bases; junction bases outside the gene matches: 5. CDR3 length equals 13 residues. CDR1 and CDR2 (germline): WSHSY, SAAADI.

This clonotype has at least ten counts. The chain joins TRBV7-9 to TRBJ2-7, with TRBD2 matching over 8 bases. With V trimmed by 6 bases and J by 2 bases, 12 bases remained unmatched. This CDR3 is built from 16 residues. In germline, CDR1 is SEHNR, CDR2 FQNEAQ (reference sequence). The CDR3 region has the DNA TGTGCCAGCAGTTCTGAGCGGACTAGCAGTACCTACGAGCAGTACTTC. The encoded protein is CASSSERTSSTYEQYF.

CDR3 in DNA: TGTGCCAGCAGTTACTCGACAGGGGGGGCCGCCTACGAGCAGTACTTC. Translated, it gives CASSYSTGGAAYEQYF. The V gene is TRBV6-5, the J gene TRBJ2-7; the match to TRBD1 covers 9 bases. Germline V CDR1 and CDR2: MNHEY, SVGAGI. The ends lost 0 bases at V and 2 bases at J; junction bases unmatched: 5. The CDR3 is 16 amino acids.

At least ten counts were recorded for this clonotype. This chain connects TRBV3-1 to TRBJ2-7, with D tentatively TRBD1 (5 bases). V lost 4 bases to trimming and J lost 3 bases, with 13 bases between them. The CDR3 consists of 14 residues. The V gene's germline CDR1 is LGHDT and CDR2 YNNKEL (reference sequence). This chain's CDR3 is CASSLFRQGYEQYF. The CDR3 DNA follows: TGTGCCAGCAGCCTGTTTCGCCAGGGCTACGAGCAGTACTTC.

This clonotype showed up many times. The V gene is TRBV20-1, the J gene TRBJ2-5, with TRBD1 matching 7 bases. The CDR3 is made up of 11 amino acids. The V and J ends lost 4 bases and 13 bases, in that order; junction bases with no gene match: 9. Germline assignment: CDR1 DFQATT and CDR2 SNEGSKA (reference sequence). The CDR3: CSANFDRELYF. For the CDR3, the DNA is TGCAGTGCTAATTTCGACAGGGAGTTGTACTTC.